This T cell receptor (beta chain) comes out of a study of cytomegalovirus exposure and HLA in healthy donors. Germline CDR1 SGHTA, CDR2 FQGTGA. The trim removed 7 bases at V and 6 bases at J, leaving 5 bases unmatched. This CDR3 comprises 14 residues. 60 Vbeta and 13 Jbeta primers were used in PCR. Profiled with immunoSEQ multiplex PCR; TCRdb holds only in-frame clones, not every one. The sample lists 90,000 to 140,000 clones, about 83% occurring once. The source is a man between 18 and 29 years old in good health and CMV-seronegative. The sequenced sample was PBMCs. The chain recombines TRBV7-3 with TRBJ1-6; the match to TRBD1 covers 8 bases. CDR3 loop: CASNGDRTNSPLHF. CDR3 DNA: TGTGCCAGCAATGGGGACAGGACTAATTCACCCCTCCACTTT.